This record concerns one T cell receptor (beta chain) sequence. There are a few counts of this clonotype. What this receptor recognizes is not known. The sample holds no much larger clone one base away, and base qualities are not on file. This sample was taken from a study of identical twins (dated by TCRdb to 2016 to 2017). For context, the study as a whole: To test whether fetal clonotypes persist, this study deep-sequenced TCR alpha and beta repertoires from monozygotic twins, from unrelated adults of various ages, and from cord blood. To rule out contamination, the twin experiments were replicated at different times with different library preparation protocols.

On the study overall, not on this receptor specifically: Because the same donors could not be followed over many years, the conclusions depended on cross-sectional statistical analysis. Recombination models systematically underestimated out-of-frame TCR alpha sharing in monozygotic twins but agreed with sharing between unrelated individuals. Abundant cord blood beta clonotypes carried fewer insertions; young adult naive repertoires showed a weaker similar trend, while memory repertoires showed none. The excess sharing between twins in beta out-of-frame sequences was weaker because fewer shared sequences reduced the signal-to-noise ratio. Invariant T cells such as MAIT and iNKT could partly confound zero-insertion analyses, although diverse VJ usage argued against such confounding for most clonotypes. Out-of-frame TCR alpha sequences shared between twins showed an excess of low generation-probability sequences compared with coincidental sharing between unrelated individuals.

The germline V gene supplies CDR1 SGHNT and CDR2 YENEEA. The CDR3 has 14 amino acids, counting the end cysteine and phenylalanine. The retained sequence is limited to the CDR3, 42 bases, with the frame set at the first base. V is cut back by 8 bases and J by 7 bases, with 7 bases in the junction unmatched. Receptor amplification or capture employed 5' RACE. Sequencing took place on an Illumina HiSeq 2000. A universal primer binding site was added through template switching, and the final cDNA carried a unique molecular identifier so that TCR cDNA molecules could be counted accurately. First-strand cDNA for TCR alpha and beta chains was synthesized from specific primers in the conserved constant-segment region. To control for contamination, every cDNA library was double barcoded, receiving both a SMART-Mk sample barcode and Illumina barcodes. TruSeq adapter sequences and Illumina sample barcodes were added in two successive PCR steps. The TCR alpha and beta cDNA libraries were sequenced on the Illumina HiSeq platform using custom primers. In the original analysis: MiGEC processed the raw reads to extract unique molecular identifiers, while MiXCR was used to determine the CDR3 positions. Recombination models were inferred per individual with the repgenHMM and IGoR tools using an EM algorithm. The tcR package in R was used for shared clonotype analysis, with sharing normalized by the product of cloneset sizes. Out-of-frame nonproductive sequences were analyzed to study raw recombination free of thymic and clonal selection effects. TCRdb redid the processing of the public reads, applying fastp at Q25 and MiXCR, and retained in-frame beta chains. For every CDR3 protein sequence, its rows merge into one entry that carries the most common genes and DNA. V and J calls and clone size were set by TCRdb, not the authors. The sample table lists under 250,000 distinct CDR3 sequences, 7.5% of them with a count of one. Together, the top ten hold 5.4% of the sample.

Every donor was a healthy Caucasian. Three pairs of female monozygotic twins, all aged about 18 to 30 years, were included in the twin cohort. CD4+ and CD8+ T cell populations were isolated with positive isolation kits from Invitrogen. The same sample was also studied in work on yellow fever vaccine responses in identical twins. That second report states: The authors reported that the T cell response to vaccination in identical twins appeared partly convergent and partly personalized. Focusing on identical twins, the study followed the T cell clones that responded to the vaccine, and did so with precision.

The chain is made from TRBV11-3 and TRBJ2-1, and 11 junction bases match TRBD2. The receptor comes from a woman aged 18-29 years in good health. Sample: CD8+ T cells sorted from blood. The CDR3 reads as follows: CASRTSGSGNEQFF. The DNA sequence reads TGTGCCAGCCGCACTAGCGGGAGCGGGAATGAGCAGTTCTTC.